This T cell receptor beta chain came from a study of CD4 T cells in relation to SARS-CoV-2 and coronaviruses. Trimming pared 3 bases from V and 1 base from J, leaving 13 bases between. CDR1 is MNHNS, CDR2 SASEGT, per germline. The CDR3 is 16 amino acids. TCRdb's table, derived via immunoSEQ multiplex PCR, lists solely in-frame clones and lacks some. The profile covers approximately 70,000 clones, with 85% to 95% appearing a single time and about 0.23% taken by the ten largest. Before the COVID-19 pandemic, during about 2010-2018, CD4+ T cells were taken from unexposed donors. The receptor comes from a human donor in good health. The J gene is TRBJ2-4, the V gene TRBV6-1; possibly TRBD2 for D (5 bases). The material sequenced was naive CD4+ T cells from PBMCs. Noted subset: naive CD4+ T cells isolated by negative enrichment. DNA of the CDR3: TGTGCCAGCAGTGAGGGCACCCGCGGGGCCAAAAACATTCAGTACTTC. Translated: CASSEGTRGAKNIQYF.